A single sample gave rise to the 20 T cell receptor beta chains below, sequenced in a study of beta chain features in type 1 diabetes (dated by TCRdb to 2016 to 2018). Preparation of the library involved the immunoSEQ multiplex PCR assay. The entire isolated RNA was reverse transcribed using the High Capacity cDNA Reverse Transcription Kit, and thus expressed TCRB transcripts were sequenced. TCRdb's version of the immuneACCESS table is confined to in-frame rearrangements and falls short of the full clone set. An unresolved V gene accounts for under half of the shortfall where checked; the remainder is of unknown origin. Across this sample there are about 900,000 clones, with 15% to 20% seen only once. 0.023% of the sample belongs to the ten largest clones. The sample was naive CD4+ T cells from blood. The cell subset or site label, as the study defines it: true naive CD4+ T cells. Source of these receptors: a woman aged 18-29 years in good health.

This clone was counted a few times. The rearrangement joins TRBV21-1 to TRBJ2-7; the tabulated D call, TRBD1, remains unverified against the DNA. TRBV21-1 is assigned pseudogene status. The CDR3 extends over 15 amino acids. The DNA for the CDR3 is TGTGCCAGCAGCAAAAAGGGACAGATCTCCTACGAGCAGTACTTC. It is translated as CASSKKGQISYEQYF.

The CDR3 region is CASSWGDRTNYGYTF. The CDR3 coding sequence is TGCGCCAGCAGCTGGGGGGACCGGACTAACTATGGCTACACCTTC. The rearrangement links TRBV5-1 to TRBJ1-2, with D possibly being TRBD1 (5 bases). The ends were cut back, 3 bases at V and 0 bases at J, with 12 bases in the middle. This CDR3 contains 15 residues. CDR1 is SGHRS and CDR2 is YFSETQ in the germline V gene.

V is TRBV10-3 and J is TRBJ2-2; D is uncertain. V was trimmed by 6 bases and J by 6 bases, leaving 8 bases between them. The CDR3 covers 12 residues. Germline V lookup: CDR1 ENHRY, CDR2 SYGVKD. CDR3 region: CAIRSSPGELFF. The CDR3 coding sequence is TGTGCCATCAGGTCGAGCCCCGGGGAGCTGTTTTTT.

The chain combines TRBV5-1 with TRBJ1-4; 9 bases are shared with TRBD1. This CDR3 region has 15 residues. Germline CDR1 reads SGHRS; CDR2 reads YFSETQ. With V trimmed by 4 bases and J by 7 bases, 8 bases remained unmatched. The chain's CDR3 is CASSPPGQGPEKLFF. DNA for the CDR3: TGCGCCAGCAGCCCTCCGGGACAGGGACCTGAAAAACTGTTTTTT.

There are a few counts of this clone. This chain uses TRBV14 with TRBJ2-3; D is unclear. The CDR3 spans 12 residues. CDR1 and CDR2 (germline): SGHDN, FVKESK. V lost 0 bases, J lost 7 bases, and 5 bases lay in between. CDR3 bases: TGTGCCAGCAGCCAAGACAGGTATACGCAGTATTTT. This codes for CASSQDRYTQYF.

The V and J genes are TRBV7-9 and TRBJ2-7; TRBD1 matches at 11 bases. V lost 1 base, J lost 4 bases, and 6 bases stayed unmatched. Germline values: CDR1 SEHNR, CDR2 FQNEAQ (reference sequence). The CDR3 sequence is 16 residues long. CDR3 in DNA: TGTGCCAGCAGCTTAGTAATGGGGACAGGGGGATACGAGCAGTACTTC. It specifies CASSLVMGTGGYEQYF.

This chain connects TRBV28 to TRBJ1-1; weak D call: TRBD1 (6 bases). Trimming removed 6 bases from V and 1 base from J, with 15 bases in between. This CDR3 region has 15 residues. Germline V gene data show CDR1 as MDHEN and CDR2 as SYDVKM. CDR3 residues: CASSTRGHPNTEAFF. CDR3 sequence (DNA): TGTGCCAGCAGCACCAGGGGACACCCGAACACTGAAGCTTTCTTT.

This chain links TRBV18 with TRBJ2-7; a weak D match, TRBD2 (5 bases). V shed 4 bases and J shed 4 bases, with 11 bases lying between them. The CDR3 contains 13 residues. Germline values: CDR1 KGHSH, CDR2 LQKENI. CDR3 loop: CASSQGVGYEQYF. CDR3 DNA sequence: TGTGCCAGCTCACAGGGAGTTGGGTACGAGCAGTACTTC.

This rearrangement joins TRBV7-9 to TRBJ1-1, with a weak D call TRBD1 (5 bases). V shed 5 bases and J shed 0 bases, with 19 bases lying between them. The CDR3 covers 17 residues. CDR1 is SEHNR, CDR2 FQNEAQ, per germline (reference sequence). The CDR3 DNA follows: TGTGCCAGCAGCCCCCTGGGGGTTATTTACATGAACACTGAAGCTTTCTTT. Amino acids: CASSPLGVIYMNTEAFF.

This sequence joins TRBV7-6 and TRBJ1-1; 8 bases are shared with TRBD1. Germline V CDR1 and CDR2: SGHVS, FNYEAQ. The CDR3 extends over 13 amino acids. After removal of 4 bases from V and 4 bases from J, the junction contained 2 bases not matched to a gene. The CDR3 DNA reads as TGTGCCAGCAGCTCACAGGGGGGCACTGAAGCTTTCTTT. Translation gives CASSSQGGTEAFF.

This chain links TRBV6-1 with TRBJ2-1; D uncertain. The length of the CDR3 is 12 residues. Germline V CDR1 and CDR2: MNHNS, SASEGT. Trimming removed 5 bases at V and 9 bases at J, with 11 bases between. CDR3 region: CASSYPTSEQFF. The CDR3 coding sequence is TGTGCCAGCAGTTATCCGACCAGTGAGCAGTTCTTC.

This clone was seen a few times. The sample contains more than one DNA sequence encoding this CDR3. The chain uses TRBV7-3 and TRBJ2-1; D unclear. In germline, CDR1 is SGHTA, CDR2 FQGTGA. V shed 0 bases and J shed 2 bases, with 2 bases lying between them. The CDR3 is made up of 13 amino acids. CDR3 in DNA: TGTGCCAGCAGCTTAACGACCTACAATGAGCAGTTCTTC. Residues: CASSLTTYNEQFF.

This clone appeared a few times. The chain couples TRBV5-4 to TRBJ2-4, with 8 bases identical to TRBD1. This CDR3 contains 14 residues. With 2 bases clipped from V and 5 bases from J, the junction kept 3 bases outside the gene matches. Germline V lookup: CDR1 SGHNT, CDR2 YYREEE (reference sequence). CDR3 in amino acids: CASSLGTGENIQYF. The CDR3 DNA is TGTGCCAGCAGCTTAGGGACAGGCGAAAACATTCAGTACTTC.

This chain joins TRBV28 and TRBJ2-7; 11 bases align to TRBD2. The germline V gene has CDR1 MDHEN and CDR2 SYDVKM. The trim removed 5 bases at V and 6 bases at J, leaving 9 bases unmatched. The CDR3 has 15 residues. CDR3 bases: TGTGCCAGCAGTCTCAAACTAGCGGGAGCCCTCGAGCAGTACTTC. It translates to CASSLKLAGALEQYF. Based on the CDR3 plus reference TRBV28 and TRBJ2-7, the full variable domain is DVKVTQSSRYLVKRTGEKVFLECVQDMDHENMFWYRQDPGLGLRLIYFSYDVKMKEKGDIPEGYSVSREKKERFSLILESASTNQTSMYLCASSLKLAGALEQYFGPGTRLTVT.

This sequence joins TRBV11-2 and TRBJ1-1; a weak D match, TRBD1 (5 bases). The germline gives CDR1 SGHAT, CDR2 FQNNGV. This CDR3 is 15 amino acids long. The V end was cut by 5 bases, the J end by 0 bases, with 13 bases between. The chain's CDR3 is CASSPGGTVNTEAFF. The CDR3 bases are TGTGCCAGCAGCCCGGGGGGGACGGTGAACACTGAAGCTTTCTTT.

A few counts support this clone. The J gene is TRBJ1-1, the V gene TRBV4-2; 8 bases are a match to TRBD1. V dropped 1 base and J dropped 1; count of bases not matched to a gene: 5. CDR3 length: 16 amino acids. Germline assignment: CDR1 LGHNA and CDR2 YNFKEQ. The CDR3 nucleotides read TGTGCCAGCAGCCAAGGGGTCAGGGGGCCGAACACTGAAGCTTTCTTT. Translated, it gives CASSQGVRGPNTEAFF.

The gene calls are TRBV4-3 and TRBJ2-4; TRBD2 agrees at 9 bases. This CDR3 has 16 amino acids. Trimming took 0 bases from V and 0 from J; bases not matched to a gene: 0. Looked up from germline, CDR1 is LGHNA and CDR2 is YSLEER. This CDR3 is CASSQELAGAKNIQYF. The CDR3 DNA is TGCGCCAGCAGCCAAGAACTAGCGGGAGCCAAAAACATTCAGTACTTC.

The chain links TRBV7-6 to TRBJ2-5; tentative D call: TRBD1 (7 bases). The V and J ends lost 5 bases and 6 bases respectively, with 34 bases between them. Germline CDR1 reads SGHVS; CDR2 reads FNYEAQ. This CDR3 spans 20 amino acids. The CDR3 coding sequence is TGTGCCAGCAGCCAGCTTCCGAATCTAACGGGAGTCAGGGGGAAAAAGACCCAGTACTTC. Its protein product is CASSQLPNLTGVRGKKTQYF.

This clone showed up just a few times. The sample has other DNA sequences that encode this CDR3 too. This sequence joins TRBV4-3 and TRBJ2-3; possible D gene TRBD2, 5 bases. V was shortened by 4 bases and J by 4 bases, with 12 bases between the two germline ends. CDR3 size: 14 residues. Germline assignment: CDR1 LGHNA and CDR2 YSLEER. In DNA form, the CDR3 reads TGCGCCAGCAGCCGGGGAGTTGCCTCAGATACGCAGTATTTT. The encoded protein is CASSRGVASDTQYF.

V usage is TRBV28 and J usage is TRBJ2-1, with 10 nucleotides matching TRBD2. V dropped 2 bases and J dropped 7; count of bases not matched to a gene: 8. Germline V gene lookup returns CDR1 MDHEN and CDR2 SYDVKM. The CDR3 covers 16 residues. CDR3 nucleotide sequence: TGTGCCAGCAGTTTAGGAGGTGCTAGCGGGAGAAATGAGCAGTTCTTC. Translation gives CASSLGGASGRNEQFF.